What follows describes a single T cell receptor (beta chain). The antigen is undetermined. The conserved closing phenylalanine or tryptophan is absent in this CDR3, likely reflecting a read error. In addition to blood RNA drawn from unsorted whole blood, germline DNA was extracted. Total RNA (roughly 0.45 ug) served as template for TCR beta cDNA synthesis primed by a constant-region primer. Nested multiplex PCR, run for three rounds with slightly modified ARM-PCR, yielded TCR beta libraries. Use of TRBV1-TRBV30 forward primers with a C-beta reverse primer characterized the first two PCR rounds, which lasted roughly 11 cycles each. TCRdb independently ran MiXCR on the multiplex PCR reads; one entry per CDR3 protein. The sample lists about 310,000 distinct CDR3 sequences; over 55% were seen once. The sample comes from a study of tumor-infiltrating lymphocytes in primary liver carcinoma. Overall study: The tumors, T1-T3 N0M0 lesions, were roughly 4.2 to 11 cm across. Yields of productive TCRbeta reads ranged from roughly 3.5 to 7.5 million per sample and were similar across tissue types. Study results and limitations: Lower overlap was observed for tumor-adjacent and tumor-blood pairs relative to tumor region pairs. Significantly larger top-250-clone fractions were found in tumors than in blood (p = 0.039).

The V gene's germline CDR1 is SGHNT and CDR2 YENEEA. The V end was cut by 6 bases, the J end by 3 bases, with 9 bases between. The CDR3 totals 13 residues. This chain links TRBV11-3 with TRBJ2-4; no clear D gene. What was sequenced was peripheral blood. The receptor's source is a man in his forties or fifties with primary liver carcinoma and hepatitis B virus infection. This chain's CDR3 is CASRLDLKNIQYL. CDR3 coding DNA: TGTGCCAGCAGGTTGGATCTCAAAAACATTCAGTACTTA.